This TCR beta chain was profiled in a study of blood T cell repertoires in COVID-19. At the level of the study: The United States, Italy and Spain supplied acute and convalescent COVID-19 samples. Sources were T cells, B-cell-depleted T cells, or PBMCs; the material itself was cDNA or gDNA.

In terms of age and location, participants ranged from roughly 18 to 95 years and lived in roughly 22 US areas. Original processing methods: By means of reference gene primer amplification, nucleated cell counts were estimated. Measured with immunoSEQ multiplex PCR; TCRdb has only the in-frame clones, and not every one. V and J calls and clone size come straight from that table; D and trimming were deduced from the DNA. The data hold approximately 360,000 clones, with over 80% observed a single time. The sample consisted of PBMCs or T cells enriched from blood (not recorded which). This receptor was identified in a woman in her forties or fifties who had recovered from COVID-19.

The CDR3 DNA follows: TGTGCCAGCAGTTTTAACAGGGGGGGCGAAAAACTGTTTTTT. Amino acids: CASSFNRGGEKLFF. The gene calls are TRBV27 and TRBJ1-4; 8 bases are shared with TRBD1. There are 14 residues in the CDR3. CDR1 and CDR2 (germline): MNHEY, SMNVEV (reference sequence). Trimming took 3 bases from V and 8 from J; bases not matched to a gene: 5.